This TCR beta chain was identified during a study of control samples from healthy donors and cancer patients. Profiling relied on immunoSEQ multiplex PCR, and the TCRdb table lists in-frame clones only, not all of them. The sample contains tens of thousands of clones, around 90% of which appear only once. Deletions cut 5 bases from V and 4 bases from J, with 11 bases between. This CDR3 is 13 amino acids long. Germline V gene lookup returns CDR1 MNHEY and CDR2 SVGAGI. The sequence derives from a man aged 55 to 70 with head and neck cancer. The chain employs TRBV6-5 and TRBJ1-2; tentatively, D is TRBD1 (5 bases). What was sequenced was PBMCs. This chain's CDR3 is CASSTRQSYGYTF. In nucleotides, the CDR3 is TGTGCCAGCAGTACCCGACAGAGCTATGGCTACACCTTC.